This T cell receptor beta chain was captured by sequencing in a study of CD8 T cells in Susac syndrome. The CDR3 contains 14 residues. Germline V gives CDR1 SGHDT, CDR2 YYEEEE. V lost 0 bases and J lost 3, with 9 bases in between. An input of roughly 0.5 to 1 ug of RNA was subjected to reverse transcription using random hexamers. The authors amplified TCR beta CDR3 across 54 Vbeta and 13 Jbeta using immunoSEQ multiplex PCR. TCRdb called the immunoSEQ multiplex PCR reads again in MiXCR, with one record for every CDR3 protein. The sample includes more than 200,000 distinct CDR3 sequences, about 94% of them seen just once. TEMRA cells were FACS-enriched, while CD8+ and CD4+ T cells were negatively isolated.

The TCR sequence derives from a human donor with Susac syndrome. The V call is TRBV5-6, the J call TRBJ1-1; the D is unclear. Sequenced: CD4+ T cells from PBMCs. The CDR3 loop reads CASSLAGSYTEAFF. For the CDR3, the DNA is TGTGCCAGCAGCTTGGCGGGCAGTTACACTGAAGCTTTCTTT.